This record concerns one T cell receptor beta chain sequence. Its cognate antigen is unknown. This specimen belongs to a study of T cells after yellow fever vaccination. Study observations and caveats: On re-exposure, the response was weaker but peaked faster, at day 5 versus 15. A small share of clonotypes appeared in both CD4 and CD8 compartments.

MiXCR, applied by TCRdb to the 5' RACE reads, yields one record per CDR3 protein. The sample has hundreds of thousands of distinct CDR3 sequences, 13% seen once. Germline V gives CDR1 ENHRY, CDR2 SYGVKD. V lost 3 bases, J lost 4 bases, and 4 bases lay in between. The CDR3 has 12 amino acids. This sequence was found in a man under 40 who received the YFV17D yellow fever vaccine. The sequenced sample was PBMCs, obtained on the day of the yellow fever booster vaccination. The chain combines TRBV10-3 with TRBJ2-1; D gene unclear. DNA for the CDR3: TGTGCCATCAGTGATGGGTACAATGAGCAGTTCTTC. Its translation is CAISDGYNEQFF.